This T cell receptor (beta chain) is from a study of blood T cell repertoires in COVID-19. The data were produced by immunoSEQ multiplex PCR, yet TCRdb's version contains in-frame clones alone and is incomplete. The sample consists of just over 80,000 clones, approximately 90% of them appearing once. The CDR3 has 13 amino acids. Germline V CDR1 and CDR2: SGHAT, FQNNGV. Between the trimmed V and J ends, which lost 2 bases and 9 bases, there was a span of 13 bases. This clonotype was obtained from a woman in her 50s with acute COVID-19. The genes are TRBV11-2 and TRBJ2-5; no reliable D call. The specimen was PBMCs or T cells enriched from blood (not recorded which). The CDR3 region is CASSLNPTPPQYF. The CDR3 nucleotides read TGTGCCAGCAGCTTAAATCCCACTCCCCCCCAGTACTTC. Full variable domain (outside the CDR3, taken from reference TRBV11-2 and TRBJ2-5): EAGVAQSPRYKIIEKRQSVAFWCNPISGHATLYWYQQILGQGPKLLIQFQNNGVVDDSQLPKDRFSAERLKGVDSTLKIQPAKLEDSAVYLCASSLNPTPPQYFGPGTRLLVL.